This T cell receptor (beta chain) was sequenced in a study of blood T cell repertoires in COVID-19. About the research overall: The analysed material was cDNA or gDNA that came from T cells, B-cell-depleted T cells, or PBMCs.

Measured with immunoSEQ multiplex PCR; TCRdb has only the in-frame clones, and not every one. The sample has 95,000 to 120,000 clones, roughly 85% seen once. The CDR3 is 13 residues long. The germline V gene has CDR1 LNHDA and CDR2 SQIVND (reference sequence). Trimming removed 5 bases from V and 4 bases from J, with 11 bases in between. Material for sequencing was peripheral blood. The chain carries TRBV19 and TRBJ1-2; D not resolved. This sequence originates from a man aged 35 to 55 with acute or convalescent COVID-19. This chain's CDR3 is CASSPRDCYGYTF. The CDR3 DNA is TGTGCCAGTAGTCCCCGAGATTGCTATGGCTACACCTTC.